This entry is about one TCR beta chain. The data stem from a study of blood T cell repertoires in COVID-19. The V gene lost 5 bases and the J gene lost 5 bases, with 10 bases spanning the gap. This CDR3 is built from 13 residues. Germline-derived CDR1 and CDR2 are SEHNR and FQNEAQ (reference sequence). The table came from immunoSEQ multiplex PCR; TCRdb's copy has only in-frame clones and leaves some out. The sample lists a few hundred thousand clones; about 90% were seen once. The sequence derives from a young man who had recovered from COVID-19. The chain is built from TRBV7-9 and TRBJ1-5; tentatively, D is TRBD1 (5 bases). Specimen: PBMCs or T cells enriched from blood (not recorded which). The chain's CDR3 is CASSGSGDQPQHF. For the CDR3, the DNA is TGTGCCAGCAGCGGCTCGGGGGATCAGCCCCAGCATTTT. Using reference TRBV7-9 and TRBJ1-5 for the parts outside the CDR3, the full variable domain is DTGVSQNPRHKITKRGQNVTFRCDPISEHNRLYWYRQTLGQGPEFLTYFQNEAQLEKSRLLSDRFSAERPKGSFSTLEIQRTEQGDSAMYLCASSGSGDQPQHFGDGTRLSIL.